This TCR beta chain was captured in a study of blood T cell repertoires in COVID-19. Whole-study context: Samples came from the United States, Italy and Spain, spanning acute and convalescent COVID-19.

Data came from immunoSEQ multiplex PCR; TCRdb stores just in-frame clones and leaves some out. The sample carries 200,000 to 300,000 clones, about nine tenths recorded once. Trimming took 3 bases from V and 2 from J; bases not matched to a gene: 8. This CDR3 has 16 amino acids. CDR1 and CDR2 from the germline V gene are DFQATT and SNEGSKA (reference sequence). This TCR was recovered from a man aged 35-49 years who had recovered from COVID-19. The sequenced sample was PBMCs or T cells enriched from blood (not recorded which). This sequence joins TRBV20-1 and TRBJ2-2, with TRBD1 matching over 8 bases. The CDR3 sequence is CSASPDRASNTGELFF. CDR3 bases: TGCAGTGCTAGTCCGGACAGGGCATCCAACACCGGGGAGCTGTTTTTT.